These 15 T cell receptor beta chains came from one sample sequenced in a study of T-cell reconstitution after alpha-beta-depleted transplantation in children. Unique molecular identifiers were incorporated when the TCRbeta library was constructed. TCRdb recomputed calls from the PCR reads with MiXCR, one row per CDR3 protein. The table lists hundreds of thousands of distinct CDR3 sequences, 10% to 15% of them singletons, with 2.2% in the top ten. The sample was PBMCs, mostly from graft donor cells, taken 360 days after TCRalphabeta/CD19-depleted stem cell transplant. Source of these receptors: a male patient between 5 and 17 years old who had a stem cell transplant for acute myeloid leukemia, so the T cells may come from the graft donor.

The rearrangement joins TRBV6-1 to TRBJ2-5; 7 bases agree with TRBD1. The trim removed 6 bases at V and 11 bases at J, leaving 18 bases unmatched. The germline gives CDR1 MNHNS, CDR2 SASEGT. The CDR3 sequence is 15 residues long. CDR3 nucleotides: TGTGCCAGCAGAGGGAACCGGGACAGTGTAAGAATACAGTACTTC. It codes for CASRGNRDSVRIQYF.

This clonotype was seen a handful of times. The rearrangement uses TRBV20-1 and TRBJ2-7; D is uncertain. With 2 bases removed from V and 6 bases from J, the gap between germline ends came to 5 bases. CDR1 is DFQATT, CDR2 SNEGSKA, per germline (reference sequence). This CDR3 is built from 10 residues. CDR3 DNA: TGCAGTGCTAGAAATGGCGAGCAGTACTTC. This translates into CSARNGEQYF.

This clonotype was recorded many times. The chain combines TRBV4-3 with TRBJ2-1; 9 bases agree with TRBD1. The germline CDR1 and CDR2 sequences are LGHNA and YSLEER. This CDR3 is 15 amino acids long. V lost 2 bases and J lost 5; bases outside the gene matches: 4. The DNA of the CDR3 is TGCGCCAGCAGCCAATTGGGACAGGGCCACAATGAGCAGTTCTTC. Its translation is CASSQLGQGHNEQFF.

This chain uses TRBV25-1 with TRBJ2-1; D possibly corresponds to TRBD2 (6 bases). The V end was cut by 7 bases, the J end by 10 bases, with 23 bases between. The germline V gene encodes CDR1 MGHDK and CDR2 SYGVNS. The CDR3 length is 15 residues. Here the CDR3 DNA reads TGTGCCAGCACCGCGGCGGGCGGAGGGGACCGAGAGCAGTTCTTC. Encoded protein: CASTAAGGGDREQFF.

In this sample, this clonotype turned up many times. The CDR3 reads CASSYSPGEARNEQYF. In DNA form, the CDR3 reads TGTGCCAGCAGTTACTCGCCCGGGGAGGCCAGGAACGAGCAGTACTTC. The chain links TRBV6-2 or TRBV6-3 to TRBJ2-7, with a tentative D call TRBD2 (6 bases). This CDR3 is 16 amino acids long. The germline V and J ends were trimmed by 0 bases and 5 bases, with 17 bases remaining between them. Germline V CDR1 and CDR2: MNHEY, SVGEGT.

The chain joins TRBV20-1 to TRBJ1-5, with D perhaps TRBD1 (6 bases). The V and J ends lost 5 bases and 1 base respectively, with 15 bases between them. Germline V CDR1 and CDR2: DFQATT, SNEGSKA (reference sequence). The CDR3 is made up of 15 amino acids. CDR3 coding DNA: TGCAGTGCTTATCAGGGGAAAGGAAGCAATCAGCCCCAGCATTTT. The encoded protein is CSAYQGKGSNQPQHF.

This clonotype has only a few counts. The chain has TRBV20-1 and TRBJ2-1, with 13 positions matching TRBD2. Trimming at V came to 6 bases and at J to 7 bases, leaving 18 bases not matched to a gene. This CDR3 is 18 amino acids long. Germline V lookup: CDR1 DFQATT, CDR2 SNEGSKA (reference sequence). The CDR3 nucleotides read TGCAGTGCCAGCATTGAGACTAGCGGGAGGCTACGAAGAAATGAGCAGTTCTTC. Translation: CSASIETSGRLRRNEQFF.

This clonotype was recorded at least ten times. This chain connects TRBV3-1 to TRBJ1-5; no clear D. From germline, CDR1 is LGHDT and CDR2 YNNKEL (reference sequence). The V end lost 0 bases, the J end lost 0 bases, and 6 bases lay between the germline ends. The CDR3 loop spans 15 amino acids. CDR3 loop: CASSQDPDSNQPQHF. The CDR3 DNA is TGTGCCAGCAGCCAAGATCCCGATAGCAATCAGCCCCAGCATTTT.

This clonotype came up a few times. The V call is TRBV7-9, the J call TRBJ2-3; 7 bases agree with TRBD2. Per the germline V gene, CDR1 is SEHNR and CDR2 is FQNEAQ (reference sequence). This CDR3 has 17 residues. J was trimmed by 6 bases and V by 4 bases; bases with no gene match: 16. The CDR3: CASSWGGRTTPMDTQYF. The CDR3, as DNA: TGTGCCAGCAGCTGGGGGGGACGGACTACGCCTATGGATACGCAGTATTTT.

This clonotype was counted at least ten times. Germline is not matched at one junction end, which may reflect a read error. The rearrangement links TRBV5-1 to TRBJ2-2; a possible D gene is TRBD2 (6 bases). The CDR3 consists of 15 residues. Germline-derived CDR1 and CDR2 are SGHRS and YFSETQ. DNA for the CDR3: TGTGCCAGCAGCTTAGGAGGGGCGAACACCGGGGAGCTGTTTTTT. Amino acid sequence: CASSLGGANTGELFF.

The chain is built from TRBV27 and TRBJ2-7; 7 nucleotides align to TRBD2. Germline V gene data show CDR1 as MNHEY and CDR2 as SMNVEV (reference sequence). CDR3 length: 17 amino acids. The trim removed 5 bases at V and 6 bases at J, leaving 19 bases unmatched. The CDR3 sequence: CASSPTVALAYRGEQYF. The CDR3 DNA sequence: TGTGCCAGCAGTCCTACCGTGGCACTAGCGTACCGGGGCGAGCAGTACTTC.

This clonotype has only a few counts. The chain combines TRBV6-5 with TRBJ2-5, with D possibly TRBD2 on 6 matching bases. V gave up 0 bases and J gave up 5 bases, with 10 bases separating them. The CDR3 sequence is 14 residues long. CDR1 and CDR2 from the germline V gene are MNHEY and SVGAGI. The CDR3 DNA reads TGTGCCAGCAGTTACTCTGGAGGGGTGGAGACCCAGTACTTC. Protein: CASSYSGGVETQYF.

This sequence joins TRBV4-2 and TRBJ2-3, with 10 bases that match TRBD2. Germline-derived CDR1 and CDR2 are LGHNA and YNFKEQ. V lost 0 bases and J lost 4; bases outside the gene matches: 13. This CDR3 has 19 amino acids. The CDR3 sequence: CASSQDGLAGERYSDTQYF. The CDR3 DNA is TGTGCCAGCAGCCAAGATGGTCTAGCGGGAGAGAGGTATTCAGATACGCAGTATTTT.

The chain has TRBV6-2 or TRBV6-3 and TRBJ2-2, with 8 nucleotides matching TRBD1. The CDR3 has 14 amino acids. Trimming cost V 3 bases and J 7 bases; bases outside gene matches: 4. Germline V gene lookup returns CDR1 MNHEY and CDR2 SVGEGT. CDR3 DNA sequence: TGTGCCAGCAGTTATATCAGGGGGCTCGGGGAGCTGTTTTTT. This gives the protein CASSYIRGLGELFF.

The chain uses TRBV18 and TRBJ2-5, with 9 bases identical to TRBD1. Germline values: CDR1 KGHSH, CDR2 LQKENI. This CDR3 is 17 amino acids long. J was trimmed by 1 base and V by 0 bases; bases with no gene match: 6. DNA for the CDR3: TGTGCCAGCTCACCACCCTATGGACAGGGGCTCCAAGAGACCCAGTACTTC. Amino acids: CASSPPYGQGLQETQYF.